The rows below give T cell receptor beta chains drawn from one sample of a study of cytomegalovirus exposure and HLA in healthy donors. TCRdb keeps only in-frame clones here, not all; method: immunoSEQ multiplex PCR. The data hold about 31,000 clones, with roughly 89% observed a single time. Sample: PBMCs. The receptors come from a boy between 5 and 17 years old in good health and CMV-seronegative. Both conserved end residues are part of each CDR3. D genes are given only for firm matches. Clone size, where shown, is once, few, many, or a class for clones that have expanded.

cdr3_nt	cdr3_aa	clone_size	v_call	d_call	j_call
TGTGCCAGCAGTCGGGGTCCACAAGTTAATTCACCCCTCCACTTT	CASSRGPQVNSPLHF	NA	TRBV28	NA	TRBJ1-6
TGTGCCAGCAGACAAAGCGGGGGAAGCTCCTACGAGCAGTACTTC	CASRQSGGSSYEQYF	NA	TRBV28	TRBD2	TRBJ2-7
TGCGCCAGCAGCGAACCAGGGGAAGGGGATGAGCAGTTCTTC	CASSEPGEGDEQFF	few	TRBV5-1	NA	TRBJ2-1
TGTGCCAGCAGGGACAGGGCCGACACCGGGGAGCTGTTTTTT	CASRDRADTGELFF	NA	TRBV6-1	TRBD1	TRBJ2-2
TGTGCCACCAAAACGGGGGGCGGAAACTACGGTGAAGCTTTCTTT	CATKTGGGNYGEAFF	NA	TRBV15	NA	TRBJ1-1
TGCGCCAGCAGCTTGCTGGGGCCCTCTAGCACAGATACGCAGTATTTT	CASSLLGPSSTDTQYF	NA	TRBV5-1	NA	TRBJ2-3
TGTGCCAGCAGCTTGACAATGGGGCGAAACCAGCCCCAGCATTTT	CASSLTMGRNQPQHF	once	TRBV7-2	NA	TRBJ1-5
TGTGCCAGCAGACAACAGGGGAGTACCGGGGAGCTGTTTTTT	CASRQQGSTGELFF	NA	TRBV28	TRBD1	TRBJ2-2
TGTGCCAGCAGCGCTGGACAGGGGGAAAACATTCAGTACTTC	CASSAGQGENIQYF	NA	TRBV7-9	TRBD1	TRBJ2-4
TGTGCCAGCAGCTTAGGACTGGGTTCTCCCAATGAGCAGTTCTTC	CASSLGLGSPNEQFF	NA	TRBV7-7	NA	TRBJ2-1
TGTGCCAGCAGCTTAGTAGCATTGGGGGCATACTCCTACGAGCAGTACTTC	CASSLVALGAYSYEQYF	NA	TRBV7-9	NA	TRBJ2-7
TGCGCCAGCAGCCCTGACGGGACAGATAGGAATCAGCCCCAGCATTTT	CASSPDGTDRNQPQHF	NA	TRBV4-3	TRBD1	TRBJ1-5
TGTGCCAGCTCACCGGGGCAGGGAAACACCATATATTTT	CASSPGQGNTIYF	NA	TRBV18	NA	TRBJ1-3
TGTGCCAGCAGCTCCGGGACAGGGGTTTCATTCGGCTACACCTTC	CASSSGTGVSFGYTF	NA	TRBV7-2	TRBD1	TRBJ1-2
TGCGCCAGCAGCTTGGCTACAGGCTTTGTCGGTAATTCACCCCTCCACTTT	CASSLATGFVGNSPLHF	NA	TRBV5-1	NA	TRBJ1-6
TGCGCCAGCAGCTCACGACGGGCCGGGGAGCTGTTTTTT	CASSSRRAGELFF	NA	TRBV4-1	NA	TRBJ2-2
TGTGCCAGCAGTGACTCCAGACCGGAGTTGTATGGCTACACCTTC	CASSDSRPELYGYTF	NA	TRBV2	NA	TRBJ1-2
TGCGCCAGCAGCCAAGATACGGTTAACTATGGCTACACCTTC	CASSQDTVNYGYTF	few	TRBV4-3	NA	TRBJ1-2
TGTGCCAGTAGTCCTCGGGGGAGCAATCAGCCCCAGCATTTT	CASSPRGSNQPQHF	NA	TRBV19	NA	TRBJ1-5
TGTGCCAGTAGTACCCGGGACAGGGGCTCCTACGAGCAGTACTTC	CASSTRDRGSYEQYF	NA	TRBV19	TRBD1	TRBJ2-7
TGCGCCAGCAGCTTGGGCCTTGGACTAGCGGGGACGGTCCGCACAGATACGCAGTATTTT	CASSLGLGLAGTVRTDTQYF	NA	TRBV5-1	TRBD2	TRBJ2-3
TGTGCCAGCTCACCAAACCGGGACAGGATCTACGAGCAGTACTTC	CASSPNRDRIYEQYF	NA	TRBV18	TRBD1	TRBJ2-7
TGTGCCAGCACCCCCCTCCCCCCGTACAATGAGCAGTTCTTC	CASTPLPPYNEQFF	NA	TRBV11-2	NA	TRBJ2-1
TGTGCCAGCAGTGACTCCGGCAGGGGGACTTTCTTT	CASSDSGRGTFF	NA	TRBV6-4	TRBD1	TRBJ1-1
TGTGCCAGCAGCTTGTTGACCAGGGGTGCAGATACGCAGTATTTT	CASSLLTRGADTQYF	NA	TRBV5-8	NA	TRBJ2-3